What follows is one T cell receptor (beta chain) and its context. Its cognate antigen is unknown. These data come from a study of OX40 agonist ivuxolimab in advanced cancers. The overall study: Dose-escalation patients suffered from hepatocellular carcinoma, melanoma, renal cell or head and neck cancer. Study-wide points: With doses of 0.1-3.0 mg/kg, partial responders showed among the lowest clonal expansion. The average count of expanded clones was higher among CD8+ T cells than among CD4+.

Trimming took off 0 bases at V and 8 bases at J, with 8 bases between the two ends. Germline V gene sequence: CDR1 SGHRS, CDR2 YFSETQ. The CDR3 sequence is 13 residues long. Systemic immunosuppression or a history of autoimmune disease excluded patients. The repertoire was sequenced with immunoSEQ multiplex PCR; TCRdb's copy has only in-frame clones and lacks some. The sample contains around 79,000 clones, 65% to 90% of which appear only once. V is TRBV5-1 and J is TRBJ1-4; D is uncertain. The receptor was derived from an adult with an advanced solid tumor such as melanoma, head and neck, liver or kidney cancer. The sample was CD4+ or CD8+ T cells sorted from blood, taken in a trial of the OX40 agonist ivuxolimab. CDR3 loop: CASSLGRREKLFF. The CDR3 bases are TGCGCCAGCAGCTTGGGACGGAGAGAAAAACTGTTTTTT.